The 14 T cell receptor beta chains below all came from one sample that was sequenced in a study of early T cells in non-severe SARS-CoV-2 infection. Via MiXCR, TCRdb re-called the 5' RACE reads, giving one row per CDR3 protein. Here the sample spans roughly 27,000 distinct CDR3 sequences, less than 5% being singletons. The specimen sequenced was whole blood. These receptors came from an adult who was a healthcare worker with PCR-confirmed SARS-CoV-2 infection or an uninfected control (not recorded which).

There are many counts of this clonotype. The rearrangement links TRBV28 to TRBJ2-6; 7 bases agree with TRBD1. The CDR3 sequence is 18 residues long. V was clipped by 6 bases and J by 5 bases; unmatched bases: 16. Germline V gene lookup returns CDR1 MDHEN and CDR2 SYDVKM. The CDR3 DNA is TGTGCCAGCAGCTCTCTCGACAGGGCCACATCTCGGGCCAACGTCCTGACTTTC. This encodes CASSSLDRATSRANVLTF.

In its sample, this clonotype was seen a few times. The CDR3 DNA is TGTGCCAGCAGCCCACCCAGGGATGCGAGCTCCTATAATTCACCCCTCCACTTT. It yields the protein CASSPPRDASSYNSPLHF. The chain employs TRBV6-1 and TRBJ1-6; tentative D call: TRBD1 (5 bases). The CDR3 totals 18 residues. Trimming left V 6 bases short and J 0 bases short, with 18 bases between. CDR1 is MNHNS, CDR2 SASEGT, per germline.

This clonotype was seen at least ten times. The chain is built from TRBV5-4 and TRBJ2-3; 9 bases are a match to TRBD2. The junction had 4 bases not matched to a gene; V was cut back by 9 bases and J by 5 bases. CDR3 length equals 12 residues. From germline, CDR1 is SGHNT and CDR2 YYREEE (reference sequence). Here the CDR3 reads CAMGAGGDTQYF. The CDR3 DNA reads as TGTGCCATGGGAGCGGGAGGAGATACGCAGTATTTT.

This clonotype occurred once. The V gene is TRBV7-6, the J gene TRBJ2-5; 7 bases align to TRBD1. The CDR3 has 16 residues. CDR1 and CDR2 from the germline V gene are SGHVS and FNYEAQ. J gave up 4 bases and V 4 bases, and 12 bases lay outside the gene matches. CDR3 sequence reads: CASSSPTGSWGETQYF. The CDR3 DNA sequence: TGTGCCAGCAGCTCGCCGACAGGGTCGTGGGGAGAGACCCAGTACTTC.

In its sample, this clonotype was seen many times. This chain joins TRBV6-4 and TRBJ2-1; no definite D call. The length of the CDR3 is 11 residues. V was clipped by 10 bases and J by 9 bases, with 13 bases between them. In germline, CDR1 is MRHNA, CDR2 SNTAGT. This CDR3 is CATSRGGEQFF. The CDR3 DNA follows: TGTGCCACCTCCCGAGGCGGTGAGCAGTTCTTC.

This clonotype was counted between two and nine times. DNA of the CDR3: TGTGCCAGCAGTCTAGCGGGAGGAATAATATTAGAGACAGATACGCAGTATTTT. It specifies CASSLAGGIILETDTQYF. V is TRBV28 and J is TRBJ2-3; the match to TRBD2 covers 11 bases. Germline CDR1 is MDHEN and CDR2 is SYDVKM. Trimming took 5 bases from V and 3 from J; bases not matched to a gene: 13. The CDR3 covers 18 residues.

This clonotype was picked up many times. The genes are TRBV5-1 and TRBJ1-1; no definite D call. The CDR3 is 14 amino acids. V was clipped by 4 bases and J by 1 base, with 11 bases between them. Germline V gene data show CDR1 as SGHRS and CDR2 as YFSETQ. For the CDR3, the DNA is TGCGCCAGCAGCCCCGTTGGTGAGAACACTGAAGCTTTCTTT. This encodes CASSPVGENTEAFF.

In its sample, this clonotype was seen many times. This chain connects TRBV6-1 to TRBJ2-1; D assignment may be TRBD1 or TRBD2 (5 bases each). V shed 6 bases and J shed 8 bases, with 17 bases lying between them. Germline CDR1 MNHNS, CDR2 SASEGT. The CDR3 consists of 14 residues. The CDR3 nucleotides are TGTGCCAGCAGCCTAAGGGACCCCTTGGATGAGCAGTTCTTC. Translated, it gives CASSLRDPLDEQFF.

This clonotype appeared many times. The chain joins TRBV2 to TRBJ2-3; 8 nucleotides agree with TRBD2. From germline, CDR1 is SNHLY and CDR2 FYNNEI. Unmatched junction bases numbered 10, after V lost 1 base and J lost 4 bases. The CDR3 totals 17 residues. The CDR3 DNA reads TGTGCCAGCAGTGAAGGGGTCTGGAGCGGGAGACCAGATACGCAGTATTTT. This encodes CASSEGVWSGRPDTQYF.

In its sample, this clonotype was seen many times. This chain connects TRBV4-2 to TRBJ2-1; unclear D gene. The germline CDR1 and CDR2 sequences are LGHNA and YNFKEQ. Between the trimmed V and J ends, which lost 0 bases and 11 bases, there was a span of 14 bases. There are 14 residues in the CDR3. CDR3 DNA: TGTGCCAGCAGCCAAGATGAAGTCGACGCAAAGCAGTTCTTC. The encoded protein is CASSQDEVDAKQFF.

This clonotype was seen ten or more times. The chain couples TRBV4-1 to TRBJ2-3, with 13 bases that match TRBD2. V lost 3 bases and J lost 2; bases outside the gene matches: 5. This CDR3 comprises 17 residues. CDR1 is MGHRA and CDR2 is YSYEKL in the germline V gene. The CDR3 region is CASSHRLAGGNTDTQYF. In DNA form, the CDR3 reads TGCGCCAGCAGCCATCGACTAGCGGGAGGTAACACAGATACGCAGTATTTT.

This clonotype was detected only a few times. The V gene is TRBV7-9, the J gene TRBJ2-3; TRBD2 aligns across 9 bases. Germline lookup yields CDR1 SEHNR and CDR2 FQNEAQ (reference sequence). This CDR3 spans 15 amino acids. Trimming cost V 4 bases and J 4 bases; bases outside gene matches: 6. Here the CDR3 reads CASSSYSGSSDTQYF. The CDR3 DNA reads as TGTGCCAGCAGCTCGTATAGCGGGAGTTCAGATACGCAGTATTTT.

This rearrangement joins TRBV14 to TRBJ2-7; tentatively, D is TRBD1 (7 bases). V gave up 4 bases and J gave up 5 bases, with 18 bases separating them. The CDR3 contains 15 residues. Germline CDR1 is SGHDN and CDR2 is FVKESK. The CDR3 DNA reads as TGTGCCAGCAGCCTCTTCCGGCAGGGGGAGGACGAGCAGTACTTC. Protein: CASSLFRQGEDEQYF.

This clonotype was seen many times. The chain has TRBV10-3 and TRBJ2-1, with D tentatively TRBD2 (6 bases). Germline assignment: CDR1 ENHRY and CDR2 SYGVKD. V lost 5 bases and J 7 bases, leaving 12 bases between the germline ends. The CDR3 is made up of 13 amino acids. The CDR3 nucleotides are TGTGCCATCAGTTCTAGCGATCGGAATGAGCAGTTCTTC. Its translation is CAISSSDRNEQFF.